This T cell receptor beta chain is from a study of T cells in Graves' hyperthyroidism and ophthalmopathy. Study-level results: Model output signaled ophthalmopathy a median roughly six months ahead of onset.

Amplification of TCR beta CDR3 regions used RNA as the template. The HTBI set primed first-round TCR CDR3 RT-PCR. TCRdb ran MiXCR on the multiplex PCR reads and lists one entry per CDR3 protein. The table lists over 300,000 distinct CDR3 sequences, over 11% of them singletons. The ends were cut back, 3 bases at V and 5 bases at J, with 16 bases in the middle. The CDR3 sequence is 15 residues long. From germline, CDR1 is SEHNR and CDR2 FQNEAQ (reference sequence). This clonotype was counted a few times. No antigen is known for it. The sequence was collected from a woman aged 60 to 75 with Graves' hyperthyroidism. Sample: blood. This chain links TRBV7-9 with TRBJ1-2; D remains ambiguous. The DNA for the CDR3 is TGTGCCAGCAGCTTTAATATGAACGGGAAATATGGCTACACCTTC. It yields the protein CASSFNMNGKYGYTF. Based on the CDR3 plus reference TRBV7-9 and TRBJ1-2, the full variable domain is DTGVSQNPRHKITKRGQNVTFRCDPISEHNRLYWYRQTLGQGPEFLTYFQNEAQLEKSRLLSDRFSAERPKGSFSTLEIQRTEQGDSAMYLCASSFNMNGKYGYTFGSGTRLTVV.